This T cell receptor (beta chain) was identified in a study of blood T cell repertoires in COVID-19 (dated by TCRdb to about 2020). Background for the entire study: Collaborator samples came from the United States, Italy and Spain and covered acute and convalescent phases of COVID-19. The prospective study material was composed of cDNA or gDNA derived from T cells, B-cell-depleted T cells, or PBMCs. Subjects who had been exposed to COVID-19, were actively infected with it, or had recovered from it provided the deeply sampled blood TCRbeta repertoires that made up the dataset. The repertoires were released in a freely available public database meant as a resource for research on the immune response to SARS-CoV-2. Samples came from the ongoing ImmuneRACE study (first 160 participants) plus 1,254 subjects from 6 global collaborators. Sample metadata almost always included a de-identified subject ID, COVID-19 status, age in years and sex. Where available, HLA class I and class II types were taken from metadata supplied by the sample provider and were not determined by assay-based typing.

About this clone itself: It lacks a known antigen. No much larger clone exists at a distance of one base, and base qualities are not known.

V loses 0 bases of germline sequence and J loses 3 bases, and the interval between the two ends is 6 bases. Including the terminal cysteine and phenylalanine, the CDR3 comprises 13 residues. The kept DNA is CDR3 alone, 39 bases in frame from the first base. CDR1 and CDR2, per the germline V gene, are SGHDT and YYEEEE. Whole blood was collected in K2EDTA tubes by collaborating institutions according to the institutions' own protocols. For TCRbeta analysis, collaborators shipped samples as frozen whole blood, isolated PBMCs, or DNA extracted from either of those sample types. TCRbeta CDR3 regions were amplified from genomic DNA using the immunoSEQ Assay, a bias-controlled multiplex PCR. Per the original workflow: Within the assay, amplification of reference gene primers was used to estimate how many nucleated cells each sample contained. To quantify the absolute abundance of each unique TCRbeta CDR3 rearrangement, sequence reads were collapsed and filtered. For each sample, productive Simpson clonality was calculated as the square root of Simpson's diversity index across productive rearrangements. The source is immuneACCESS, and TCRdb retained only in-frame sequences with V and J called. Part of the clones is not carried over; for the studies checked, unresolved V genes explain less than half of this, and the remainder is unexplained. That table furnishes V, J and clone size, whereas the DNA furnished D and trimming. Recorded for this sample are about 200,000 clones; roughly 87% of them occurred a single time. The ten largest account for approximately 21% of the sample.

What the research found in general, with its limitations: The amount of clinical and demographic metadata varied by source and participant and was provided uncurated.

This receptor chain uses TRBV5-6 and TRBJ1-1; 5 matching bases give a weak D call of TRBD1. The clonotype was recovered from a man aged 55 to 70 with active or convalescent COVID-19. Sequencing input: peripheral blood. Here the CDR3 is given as CASSLGRDTEAFF. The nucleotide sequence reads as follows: TGTGCCAGCAGCTTGGGCAGGGACACTGAAGCTTTCTTT.